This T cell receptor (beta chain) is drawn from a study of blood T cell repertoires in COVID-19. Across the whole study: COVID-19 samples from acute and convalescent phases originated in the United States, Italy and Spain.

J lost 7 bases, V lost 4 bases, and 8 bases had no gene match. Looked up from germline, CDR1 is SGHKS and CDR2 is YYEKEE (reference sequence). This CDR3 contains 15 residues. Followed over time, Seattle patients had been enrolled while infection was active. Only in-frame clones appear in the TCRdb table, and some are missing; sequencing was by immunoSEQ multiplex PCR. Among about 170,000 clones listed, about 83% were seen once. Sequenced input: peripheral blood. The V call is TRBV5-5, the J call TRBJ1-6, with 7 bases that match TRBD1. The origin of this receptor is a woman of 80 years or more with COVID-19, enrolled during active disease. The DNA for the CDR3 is TGTGCCAGCAGCCCCCCCCGACAGGGAAATTCACCCCTCCACTTT. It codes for CASSPPRQGNSPLHF.